The source of this TCR beta chain is a study of cytomegalovirus exposure and HLA in healthy donors. General observations from the study: A likely sequencing artifact accounted for one observed cluster of highly shared sequence variants. Most CMV-associated TCR beta chains appeared HLA-restricted in a later analysis.

The V gene end was trimmed by 5 bases and the J gene end by 0 bases; junction bases not matched to a gene: 2. Per the germline V gene, CDR1 is SGHAT and CDR2 is FQNNGV. CDR3 length: 14 residues. This clone was seen a single time. What it recognizes is unknown. Primers included in the PCR were 60 Vbeta and 13 Jbeta primers. As handled by the study authors: The authors later counted 70 million to 80 million unique TCR beta chains, approximately 12 million of them shared. Some clones are missing from TCRdb's copy, which holds only in-frame ones; the method was immunoSEQ multiplex PCR. That table supplies the V and J calls and clone size; D and trimming were determined from the DNA. The sample consists of 120,000 or so clones, more than 65% of them appearing once.

This TCR was recovered from a man aged 18 to 29 in good health and CMV-seropositive. This chain joins TRBV11-2 and TRBJ1-1, with 8 bases identical to TRBD1. The sequencing sample was made of PBMCs. CDR3 amino acids: CASSGQGLNTEAFF. The CDR3 region has the DNA TGTGCCAGCAGCGGACAGGGTTTGAACACTGAAGCTTTCTTT.